This record concerns one TCR beta chain sequence. This entry belongs to a study of blood T cell repertoires in COVID-19. Overall study: The analysed material was cDNA or gDNA that came from T cells, B-cell-depleted T cells, or PBMCs.

Between the trimmed V and J ends, which lost 3 bases and 5 bases, there was a span of 13 bases. The CDR3 is 14 residues long. CDR1 and CDR2 from the germline V gene are KGHSH and LQKENI. Sequenced by immunoSEQ multiplex PCR; TCRdb stores in-frame clones only, minus some. The table has hundreds of thousands of clones, about 89% seen once. This receptor was taken from a woman aged 45-59 years with COVID-19, enrolled during active disease. Sample: peripheral blood. The chain links TRBV18 to TRBJ1-2; maybe TRBD1 (6 bases). In DNA, the CDR3 is TGTGCCAGCTCACCCCCCCCGGACAGTTATGGCTACACCTTC. Translation: CASSPPPDSYGYTF.